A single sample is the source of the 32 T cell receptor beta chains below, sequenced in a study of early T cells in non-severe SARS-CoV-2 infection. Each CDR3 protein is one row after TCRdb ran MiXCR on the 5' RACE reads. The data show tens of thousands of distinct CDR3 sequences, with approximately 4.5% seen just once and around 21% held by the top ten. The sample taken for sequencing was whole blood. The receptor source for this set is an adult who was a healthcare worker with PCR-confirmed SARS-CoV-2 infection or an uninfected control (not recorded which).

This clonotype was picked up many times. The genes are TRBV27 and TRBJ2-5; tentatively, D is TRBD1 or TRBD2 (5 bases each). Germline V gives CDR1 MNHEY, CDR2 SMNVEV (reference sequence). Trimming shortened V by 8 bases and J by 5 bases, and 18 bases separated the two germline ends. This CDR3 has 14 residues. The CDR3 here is CASRDLGKRETQYF. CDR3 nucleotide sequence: TGTGCCAGCCGGGACCTAGGGAAGCGGGAGACCCAGTACTTC.

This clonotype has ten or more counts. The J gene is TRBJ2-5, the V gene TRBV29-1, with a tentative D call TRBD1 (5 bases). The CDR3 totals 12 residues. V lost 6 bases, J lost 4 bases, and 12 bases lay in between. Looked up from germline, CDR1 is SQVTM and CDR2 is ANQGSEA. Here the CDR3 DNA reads TGCAGCGTCCGAAGTAGGGGAGAGACCCAGTACTTC. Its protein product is CSVRSRGETQYF.

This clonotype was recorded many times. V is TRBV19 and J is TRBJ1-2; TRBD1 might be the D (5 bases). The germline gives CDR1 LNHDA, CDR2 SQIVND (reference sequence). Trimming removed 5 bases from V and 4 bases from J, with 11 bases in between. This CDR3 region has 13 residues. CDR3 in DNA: TGTGCCAGTAGTGACAGTTCACTCTATGGCTACACCTTC. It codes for CASSDSSLYGYTF.

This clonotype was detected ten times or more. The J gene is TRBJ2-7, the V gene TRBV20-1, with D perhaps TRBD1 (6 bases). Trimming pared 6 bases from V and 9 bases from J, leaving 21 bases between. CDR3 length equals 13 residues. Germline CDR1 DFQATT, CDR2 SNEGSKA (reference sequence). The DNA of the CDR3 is TGCAGTGCAATAACGGGGACAAGTAATGGGCAGTACTTC. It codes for CSAITGTSNGQYF.

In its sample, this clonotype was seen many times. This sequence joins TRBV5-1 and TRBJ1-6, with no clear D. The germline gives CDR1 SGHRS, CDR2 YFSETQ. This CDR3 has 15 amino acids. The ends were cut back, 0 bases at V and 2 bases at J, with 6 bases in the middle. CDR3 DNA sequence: TGCGCCAGCAGCTTGGTTGGCGCCTATAATTCACCCCTCCACTTT. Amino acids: CASSLVGAYNSPLHF.

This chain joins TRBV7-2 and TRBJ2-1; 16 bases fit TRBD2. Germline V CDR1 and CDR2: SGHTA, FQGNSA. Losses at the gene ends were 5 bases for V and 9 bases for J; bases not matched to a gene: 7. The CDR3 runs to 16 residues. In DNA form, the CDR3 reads TGTGCCAGCAGCCCAGCCGGGACTAGCGGGAGGGGTGAGCAGTTCTTC. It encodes CASSPAGTSGRGEQFF.

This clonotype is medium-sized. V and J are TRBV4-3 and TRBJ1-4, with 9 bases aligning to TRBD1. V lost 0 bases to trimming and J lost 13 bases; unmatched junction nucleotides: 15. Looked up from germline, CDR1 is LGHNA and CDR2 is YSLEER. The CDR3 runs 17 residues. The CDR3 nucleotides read TGCGCCAGCAGCCAAGAGCCCCGTCCGGGACAGGGTGGTAGACTGTTTTTT. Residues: CASSQEPRPGQGGRLFF.

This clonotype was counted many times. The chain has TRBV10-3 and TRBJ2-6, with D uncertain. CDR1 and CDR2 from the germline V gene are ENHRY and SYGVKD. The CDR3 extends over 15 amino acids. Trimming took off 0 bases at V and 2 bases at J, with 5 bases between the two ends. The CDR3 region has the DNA TGTGCCATCAGTGAGTCAGGTACTGGGGCCAACGTCCTGACTTTC. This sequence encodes CAISESGTGANVLTF.

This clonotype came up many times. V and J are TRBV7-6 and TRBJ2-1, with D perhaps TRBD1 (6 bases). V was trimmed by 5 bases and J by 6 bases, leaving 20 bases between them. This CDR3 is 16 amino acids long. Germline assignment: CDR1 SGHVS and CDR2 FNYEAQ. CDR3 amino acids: CASSPSGRGFANEQFF. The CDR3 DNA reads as TGTGCCAGCAGCCCAAGCGGCAGGGGATTTGCCAATGAGCAGTTCTTC.

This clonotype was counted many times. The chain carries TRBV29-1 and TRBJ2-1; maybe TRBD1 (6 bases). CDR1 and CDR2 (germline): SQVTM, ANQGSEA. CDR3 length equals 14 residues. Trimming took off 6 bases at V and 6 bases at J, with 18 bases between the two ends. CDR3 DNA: TGCAGCGTCGGAAAAAGACAGGCCAGCAATGAGCAGTTCTTC. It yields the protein CSVGKRQASNEQFF.

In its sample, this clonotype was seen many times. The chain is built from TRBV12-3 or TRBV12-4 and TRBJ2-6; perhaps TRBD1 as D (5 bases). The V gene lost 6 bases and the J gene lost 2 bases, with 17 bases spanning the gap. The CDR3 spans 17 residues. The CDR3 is CASRPPYRPAGANVLTF. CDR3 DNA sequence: TGTGCCAGCAGACCACCCTACAGGCCCGCTGGGGCCAACGTCCTGACTTTC.

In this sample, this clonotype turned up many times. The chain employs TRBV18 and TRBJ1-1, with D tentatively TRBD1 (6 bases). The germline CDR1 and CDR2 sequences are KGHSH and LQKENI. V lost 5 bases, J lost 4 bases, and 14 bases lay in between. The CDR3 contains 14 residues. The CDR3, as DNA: TGTGCCAGCTCAAGGGGGTCCAGGGGCACTGAAGCTTTCTTT. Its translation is CASSRGSRGTEAFF. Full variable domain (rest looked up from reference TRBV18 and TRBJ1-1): NAGVMQNPRHLVRRRGQEARLRCSPMKGHSHVYWYRQLPEEGLKFMVYLQKENIIDESGMPKERFSAEFPKEGPSILRIQQVVRGDSAAYFCASSRGSRGTEAFFGQGTRLTVV.

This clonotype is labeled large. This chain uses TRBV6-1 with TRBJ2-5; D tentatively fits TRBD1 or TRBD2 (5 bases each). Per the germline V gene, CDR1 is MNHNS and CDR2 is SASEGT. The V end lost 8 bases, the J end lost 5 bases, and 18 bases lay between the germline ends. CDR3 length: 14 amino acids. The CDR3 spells CASRRWGFPETQYF. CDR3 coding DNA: TGTGCCAGCCGTCGTTGGGGGTTCCCGGAGACCCAGTACTTC.

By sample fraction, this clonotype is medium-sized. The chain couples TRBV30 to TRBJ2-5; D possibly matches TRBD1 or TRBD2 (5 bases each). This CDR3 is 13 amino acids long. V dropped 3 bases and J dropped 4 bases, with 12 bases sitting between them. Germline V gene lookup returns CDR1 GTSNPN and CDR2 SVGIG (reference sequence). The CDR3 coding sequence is TGTGCCTGGAGCCTCGTTGGGGGAGAGACCCAGTACTTC. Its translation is CAWSLVGGETQYF.

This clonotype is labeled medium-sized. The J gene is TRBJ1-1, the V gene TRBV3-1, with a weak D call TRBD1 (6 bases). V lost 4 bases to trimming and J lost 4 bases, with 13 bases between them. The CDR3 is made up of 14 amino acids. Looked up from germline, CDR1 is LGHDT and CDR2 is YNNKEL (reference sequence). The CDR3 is CASSPNQGSTEAFF. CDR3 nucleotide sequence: TGTGCCAGCAGCCCAAATCAGGGGAGCACTGAAGCTTTCTTT.

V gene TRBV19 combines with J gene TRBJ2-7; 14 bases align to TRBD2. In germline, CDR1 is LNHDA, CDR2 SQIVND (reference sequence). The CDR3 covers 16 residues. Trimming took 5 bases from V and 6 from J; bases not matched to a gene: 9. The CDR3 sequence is CASSVTGTSGRTEQYF. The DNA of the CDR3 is TGTGCCAGTAGTGTTACCGGGACTAGCGGGAGAACCGAGCAGTACTTC.

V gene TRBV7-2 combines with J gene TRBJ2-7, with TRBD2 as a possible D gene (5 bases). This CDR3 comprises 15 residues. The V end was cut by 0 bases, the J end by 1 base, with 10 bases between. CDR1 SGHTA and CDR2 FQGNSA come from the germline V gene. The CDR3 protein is CASSLAGVRSYEQYF. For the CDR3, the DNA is TGTGCCAGCAGCTTAGCGGGAGTCCGATCCTACGAGCAGTACTTC.

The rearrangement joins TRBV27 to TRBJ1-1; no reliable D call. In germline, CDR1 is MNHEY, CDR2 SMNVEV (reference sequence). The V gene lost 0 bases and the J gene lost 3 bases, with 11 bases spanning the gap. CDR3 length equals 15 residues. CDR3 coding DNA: TGTGCCAGCAGTTTATCAGCGAGTGGCTACACTGAAGCTTTCTTT. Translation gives CASSLSASGYTEAFF.

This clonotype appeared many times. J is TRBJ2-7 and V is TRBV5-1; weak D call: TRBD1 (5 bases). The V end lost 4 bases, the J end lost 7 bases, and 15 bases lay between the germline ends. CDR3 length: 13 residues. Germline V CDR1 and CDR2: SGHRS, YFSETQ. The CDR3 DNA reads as TGCGCCAGCAGCCCCACAGGATTAGAAGAGCAGTACTTC. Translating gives CASSPTGLEEQYF.

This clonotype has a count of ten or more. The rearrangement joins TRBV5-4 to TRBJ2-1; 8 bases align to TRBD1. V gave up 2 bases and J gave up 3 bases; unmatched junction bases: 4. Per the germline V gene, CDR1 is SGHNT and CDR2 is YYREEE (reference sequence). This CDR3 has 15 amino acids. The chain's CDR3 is CASSFDRGHYNEQFF. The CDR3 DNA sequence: TGTGCCAGCAGCTTCGACAGGGGTCACTACAATGAGCAGTTCTTC.

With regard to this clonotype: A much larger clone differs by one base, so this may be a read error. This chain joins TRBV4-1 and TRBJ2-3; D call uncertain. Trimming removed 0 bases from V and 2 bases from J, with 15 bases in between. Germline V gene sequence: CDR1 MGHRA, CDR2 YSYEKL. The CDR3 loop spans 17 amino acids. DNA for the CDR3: TGCGCCAGCAGCCAAGATGCCAGGCCAAGGGCCACAGATACGCAGTATTTT. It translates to CASSQDARPRATDTQYF.

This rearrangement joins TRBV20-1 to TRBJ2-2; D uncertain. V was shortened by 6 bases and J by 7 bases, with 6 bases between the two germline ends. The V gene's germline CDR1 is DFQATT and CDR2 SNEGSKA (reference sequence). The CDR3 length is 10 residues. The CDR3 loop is CSAMVGELFF. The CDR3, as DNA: TGCAGTGCCATGGTCGGGGAGCTGTTTTTT.

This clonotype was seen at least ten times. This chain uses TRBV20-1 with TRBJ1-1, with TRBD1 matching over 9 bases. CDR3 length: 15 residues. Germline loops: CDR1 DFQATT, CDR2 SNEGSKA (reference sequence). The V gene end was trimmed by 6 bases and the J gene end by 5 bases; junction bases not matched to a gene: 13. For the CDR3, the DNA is TGCAGTGCGTCCGGGACAGGGATTGTGGGGACTGAAGCTTTCTTT. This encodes CSASGTGIVGTEAFF.

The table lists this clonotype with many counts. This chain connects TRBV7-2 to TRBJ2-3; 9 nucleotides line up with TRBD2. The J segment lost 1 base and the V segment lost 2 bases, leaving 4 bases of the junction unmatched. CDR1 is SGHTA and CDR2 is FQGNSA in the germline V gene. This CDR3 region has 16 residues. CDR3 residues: CASSLRLAGGTDTQYF. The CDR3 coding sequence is TGTGCCAGCAGCTTAAGGTTAGCGGGAGGCACAGATACGCAGTATTTT.

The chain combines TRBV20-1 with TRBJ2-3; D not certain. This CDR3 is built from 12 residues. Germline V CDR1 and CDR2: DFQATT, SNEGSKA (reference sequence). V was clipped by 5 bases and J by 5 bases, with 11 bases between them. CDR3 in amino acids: CSALYDRDTQYF. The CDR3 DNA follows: TGCAGTGCTCTATACGATCGAGATACGCAGTATTTT.

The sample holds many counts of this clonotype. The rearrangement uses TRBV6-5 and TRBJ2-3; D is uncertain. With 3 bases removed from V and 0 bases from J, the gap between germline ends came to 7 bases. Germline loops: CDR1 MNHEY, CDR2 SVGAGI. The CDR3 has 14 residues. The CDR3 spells CASSYTRSTDTQYF. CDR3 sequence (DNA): TGTGCCAGCAGTTATACCCGGAGCACAGATACGCAGTATTTT.

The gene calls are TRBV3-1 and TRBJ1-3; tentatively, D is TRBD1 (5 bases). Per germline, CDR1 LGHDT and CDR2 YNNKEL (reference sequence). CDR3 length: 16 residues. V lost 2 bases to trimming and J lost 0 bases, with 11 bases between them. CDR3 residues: CASSQLGPYSGNTIYF. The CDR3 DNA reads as TGTGCCAGCAGCCAACTGGGACCCTACTCTGGAAACACCATATATTTT.

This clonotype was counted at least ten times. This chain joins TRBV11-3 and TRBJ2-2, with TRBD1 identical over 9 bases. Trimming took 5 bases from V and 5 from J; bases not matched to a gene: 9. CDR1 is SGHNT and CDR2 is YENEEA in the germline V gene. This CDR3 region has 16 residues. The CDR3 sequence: CASSPRTGASTGELFF. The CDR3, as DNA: TGTGCCAGCAGCCCAAGGACAGGGGCGAGTACCGGGGAGCTGTTTTTT.

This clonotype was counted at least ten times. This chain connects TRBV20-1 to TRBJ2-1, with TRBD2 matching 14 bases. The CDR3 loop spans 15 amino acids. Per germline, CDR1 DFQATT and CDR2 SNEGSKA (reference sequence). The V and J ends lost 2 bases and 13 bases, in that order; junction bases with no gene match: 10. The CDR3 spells CSARPGGLAGVGQFF. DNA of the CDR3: TGCAGTGCTAGACCCGGGGGACTAGCGGGAGTAGGTCAGTTCTTC.

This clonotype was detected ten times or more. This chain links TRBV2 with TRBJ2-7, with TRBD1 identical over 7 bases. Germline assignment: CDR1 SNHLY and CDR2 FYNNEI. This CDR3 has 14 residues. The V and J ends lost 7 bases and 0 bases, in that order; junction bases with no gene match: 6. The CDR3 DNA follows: TGTGCCAGCACCCTGGACAGGAGCTCCTACGAGCAGTACTTC. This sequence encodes CASTLDRSSYEQYF.

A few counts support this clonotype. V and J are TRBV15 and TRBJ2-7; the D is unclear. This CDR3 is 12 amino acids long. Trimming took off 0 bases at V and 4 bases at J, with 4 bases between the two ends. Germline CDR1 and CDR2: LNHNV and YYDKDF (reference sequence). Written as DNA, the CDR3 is TGTGCCACCAGCAGAGAGGGGTACGAGCAGTACTTC. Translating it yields CATSREGYEQYF.

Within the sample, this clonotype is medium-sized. The CDR3 nucleotides are TGCGCCAGCAGCCAAGATGACGGACTAGCGGAGTACAATGAGCAGTTCTTC. Its translation is CASSQDDGLAEYNEQFF. The chain carries TRBV4-3 and TRBJ2-1; the match to TRBD2 covers 10 bases. The CDR3 is 17 amino acids. The germline V gene encodes CDR1 LGHNA and CDR2 YSLEER. Trimming removed 0 bases from V and 4 bases from J; junction bases left unmatched: 6.